Listed below are T cell receptor beta chains from one sample, sequenced in a study of graft-versus-host responses after intestinal transplantation. Their recognized antigens are unknown. Libraries were prepared by immunoSEQ multiplex PCR; TCRdb keeps only in-frame clonotypes and omits some of them. The data hold some 84,000 clones, with roughly four fifths observed a single time. Sequenced here: unstimulated CD4+ T cells sorted from spleen or lymph node cells, sampled before intestinal transplant. All receptors derive from a human donor who received an intestinal transplant. Each CDR3 is given with its conserved first and last residue. A D gene is named only where the DNA matches it firmly. The size entry is marked missing in some rows and otherwise reads once, few, many or a size class.

D gene	V gene	J gene	clone size	CDR3 protein	CDR3 DNA
TRBD1	TRBV19	TRBJ1-2	NA	CASTYQTGNGYTF	TGTGCCAGTACCTATCAGACAGGGAATGGCTACACCTTC
NA	TRBV18	TRBJ1-5	NA	CASSPRGRDQPQHF	TGTGCCAGCTCACCACGAGGCAGGGATCAGCCCCAGCATTTT
TRBD1	TRBV5-1	TRBJ1-6	once	CASSLESRGYSPLHF	TGCGCCAGCAGCTTGGAAAGCAGGGGGTACTCACCCCTCCACTTT
NA	TRBV5-6	TRBJ1-6	medium-sized	CASSRQESPLHF	TGTGCCAGCAGCAGACAGGAATCACCCCTCCACTTT
NA	TRBV5-8	TRBJ1-5	NA	CASSLGGHSNQPQHF	TGTGCCAGCAGCTTGGGGGGCCATAGCAATCAGCCCCAGCATTTT
NA	TRBV15	TRBJ1-1	once	CATSRDGLLNTEAFF	TGTGCCACCAGCAGAGATGGGCTGTTGAACACTGAAGCTTTCTTT
TRBD2	TRBV19	TRBJ2-7	NA	CASSILRGGSYEQYF	TGTGCCAGTAGTATTCTTAGGGGAGGGAGCTACGAGCAGTACTTC
TRBD1	TRBV5-6	TRBJ2-3	NA	CASSAGTGRTDTQYF	TGTGCCAGCAGCGCCGGGACAGGGCGCACAGATACGCAGTATTTT
TRBD2	TRBV18	TRBJ2-3	NA	CASSPSSGSDTQYF	TGTGCCAGCTCACCAAGTAGCGGGTCAGATACGCAGTATTTT
TRBD1	TRBV5-5	TRBJ1-5	NA	CASSRTGEGQPQHF	TGTGCCAGCAGTCGGACAGGGGAGGGCCAGCCCCAGCATTTT
TRBD1	TRBV7-2	TRBJ1-5	few	CASSTRQGTQPQHF	TGTGCCAGCAGCACAAGACAGGGGACTCAGCCCCAGCATTTT
TRBD2	TRBV28	TRBJ2-1	NA	CASRSLAGGPYNEQFF	TGTGCCAGCCGGTCACTAGCGGGAGGCCCCTACAATGAGCAGTTCTTC
TRBD1	TRBV28	TRBJ2-7	NA	CASSTVDRAYEQYF	TGTGCCAGCAGCACCGTTGACAGGGCCTACGAGCAGTACTTC
NA	TRBV7-8	TRBJ2-7	NA	CASSFRGSYEQYF	TGTGCCAGCAGCTTCCGGGGTTCCTACGAGCAGTACTTC
NA	TRBV5-6	TRBJ2-1	NA	CASSLAPRWPREFF	TGTGCCAGCAGCTTGGCCCCCAGGTGGCCGCGGGAGTTCTTC
NA	TRBV11-3	TRBJ1-6	NA	CASSLDGGSPLHF	TGTGCCAGCAGCTTAGATGGCGGTTCACCCCTCCACTTT
NA	TRBV7-6	TRBJ1-2	NA	CASSLGLLSGYTF	TGTGCCAGCAGCTTGGGCCTGCTATCTGGCTACACCTTC
NA	TRBV27	TRBJ1-4	NA	CASSPFTGDEKLFF	TGTGCCAGCAGTCCTTTTACGGGGGATGAAAAACTGTTTTTT
TRBD2	TRBV5-4	TRBJ2-7	NA	CASSFSGRGHEQYF	TGTGCCAGCAGCTTTAGCGGGAGGGGCCACGAGCAGTACTTC
NA	TRBV5-6	TRBJ2-2	NA	CASTLTKPREGSGELFF	TGTGCCAGCACATTGACAAAACCCAGGGAAGGTTCCGGGGAGCTGTTTTTT
NA	TRBV4-1	TRBJ1-1	NA	CASTQYTGLGTEAFF	TGCGCCAGCACCCAATACACAGGGTTGGGCACTGAAGCTTTCTTT
TRBD2	TRBV6-1	TRBJ2-7	NA	CASSASGTSGYEQYF	TGTGCCAGCAGTGCCTCCGGGACTAGCGGCTACGAGCAGTACTTC
NA	TRBV2	TRBJ1-1	NA	CASSDGGMGDTEAFF	TGTGCCAGCAGTGACGGGGGAATGGGGGACACTGAAGCTTTCTTT
NA	TRBV14	TRBJ1-6	NA	CASSRVQDNSPLHF	TGTGCCAGCAGCCGGGTGCAGGATAATTCACCCCTCCACTTT
NA	TRBV7-2	TRBJ2-2	once	CASSLASGAGELFF	TGTGCCAGCAGCTTAGCTTCCGGGGCCGGGGAGCTGTTTTTT
TRBD2	TRBV5-4	TRBJ2-7	once	CASSLGSGRAAEQYF	TGTGCCAGCAGCTTGGGTAGCGGGAGGGCCGCCGAGCAGTACTTC
NA	TRBV6-1	TRBJ1-5	NA	CASKQQGNQPQHF	TGTGCCAGCAAACAGCAGGGGAATCAGCCCCAGCATTTT
NA	TRBV7-8	TRBJ2-7	NA	CASSVLFEGSYEQYF	TGTGCCAGCAGCGTCCTATTCGAGGGAAGCTACGAGCAGTACTTC
NA	TRBV5-4	TRBJ2-3	NA	CASSLAGGSDTQYF	TGTGCCAGCAGCTTGGCTGGCGGGTCTGATACGCAGTATTTT
NA	TRBV29-1	TRBJ2-7	NA	CSGLTSTYEQYF	TGCAGCGGCCTAACTAGCACCTACGAGCAGTACTTC
NA	TRBV11-2	TRBJ2-3	NA	CASSQQGGLQYF	TGTGCCAGCAGCCAACAGGGGGGACTACAGTATTTT
TRBD2	TRBV29-1	TRBJ2-1	NA	CSATSGSGQFF	TGCAGCGCCACTAGCGGGAGTGGGCAGTTCTTC
NA	TRBV19	TRBJ2-7	once	CASSKEAQLSYEQYF	TGTGCCAGTAGTAAGGAGGCACAACTTTCCTACGAGCAGTACTTC
TRBD1	TRBV7-9	TRBJ2-7	NA	CASSTRQGKLYEQYF	TGTGCCAGCAGCACGCGACAGGGGAAACTCTACGAGCAGTACTTC
TRBD1	TRBV18	TRBJ1-2	NA	CASSPPDRAYGYTF	TGTGCCAGCTCACCACCCGACAGGGCGTACGGCTACACCTTC
NA	TRBV19	TRBJ1-2	NA	CASTSTGYGYTF	TGTGCCAGTACTTCGACAGGCTATGGCTACACCTTC
NA	TRBV18	TRBJ2-5	NA	CASSPRSRETQYF	TGTGCCAGCTCCCCTAGGTCTCGGGAGACCCAGTACTTC
NA	TRBV7-2	TRBJ1-5	NA	CASSFRGSNQPQHF	TGTGCCAGCAGCTTCCGGGGGAGCAATCAGCCCCAGCATTTT
NA	TRBV28	TRBJ1-2	NA	CASSSPLRPLTGNNYGYTF	TGTGCCAGCAGTTCCCCGCTTAGGCCCCTAACAGGGAACAACTATGGCTACACCTTC
NA	TRBV2	TRBJ2-1	NA	CASRENTYNEQFF	TGTGCCAGCCGGGAGAACACGTACAATGAGCAGTTCTTC
TRBD2	TRBV5-1	TRBJ2-3	NA	CASSPTSGGPIPDTQYF	TGCGCCAGCAGCCCCACTAGCGGGGGGCCCATCCCAGATACGCAGTATTTT
NA	TRBV28	TRBJ1-1	NA	CASNFPWGPEAFF	TGTGCCAGCAACTTTCCTTGGGGGCCTGAAGCTTTCTTT